The rows below give T cell receptor beta chains drawn from one sample of a study of PD-1 blockade in classical Hodgkin lymphoma. Repertoires were generated with immunoSEQ multiplex PCR, while TCRdb's copy carries only in-frame clones and drops some. The sample holds tens of thousands of clones; 75% to 90% are singletons and the top ten take around 10%. This material consisted of peripheral blood mononuclear cells (PBMCs), taken before the second cycle of nivolumab. Receptors originate from a human donor with classical Hodgkin lymphoma. Both conserved end residues are part of each CDR3. A D gene is named only where the DNA matches it firmly. The size entry is marked missing in some rows and otherwise reads once, few, many or a size class.

CDR3: CASSLVSSGNTIYF
DNA: TGTGCCAGCAGCTTGGTTAGCTCTGGAAACACCATATATTTT
J: TRBJ1-3
size: -
D: -
V: TRBV5-6

CDR3: CASSIGGAEQYF
DNA: TGTGCCAGTAGTATCGGCGGGGCCGAGCAGTACTTC
J: TRBJ2-7
size: -
D: -
V: TRBV19

CDR3: CASSAPRRPTDAFF
DNA: TGTGCCAGCAGTGCCCCGAGGAGACCGACCGATGCTTTCTTT
J: TRBJ1-1
size: -
D: -
V: TRBV6-1

CDR3: CASTRTGKNSNQPQHF
DNA: TGTGCCAGCACCCGGACAGGAAAAAATAGCAATCAGCCCCAGCATTTT
J: TRBJ1-5
size: -
D: TRBD1
V: TRBV27

CDR3: CASSIQGTGGPFGYGYTF
DNA: TGTGCCAGTAGTATTCAAGGGACAGGGGGCCCTTTCGGCTATGGCTACACCTTC
J: TRBJ1-2
size: -
D: TRBD1
V: TRBV19

CDR3: CASSYSTSGGTYEQYF
DNA: TGTGCCAGCAGTTACTCGACTAGCGGGGGGACCTACGAGCAGTACTTC
J: TRBJ2-7
size: -
D: TRBD2
V: TRBV6-5

CDR3: CASRDREASPLHF
DNA: TGTGCCAGCAGGGACAGGGAGGCTTCACCCCTCCACTTT
J: TRBJ1-6
size: few
D: TRBD1
V: TRBV28

CDR3: CASSAFSRQGSSGFTEAFF
DNA: TGTGCCAGCAGCGCCTTTTCCCGACAGGGTTCCTCAGGATTCACTGAAGCTTTCTTT
J: TRBJ1-1
size: -
D: TRBD1
V: TRBV11-2

CDR3: CASSPRLAGAREGFF
DNA: TGTGCCAGTAGTCCCCGACTAGCGGGGGCGCGTGAGGGGTTCTTC
J: TRBJ2-1
size: once
D: TRBD2
V: TRBV19

CDR3: CASSPIRAGEHEQFF
DNA: TGTGCCAGCAGCCCAATTCGGGCGGGAGAACATGAGCAGTTCTTC
J: TRBJ2-1
size: once
D: TRBD2
V: TRBV27

CDR3: CASSPLLREGPRETQYF
DNA: TGTGCCAGCAGTCCCCTACTGCGGGAGGGCCCTCGGGAGACCCAGTACTTC
J: TRBJ2-5
size: -
D: TRBD2
V: TRBV27

CDR3: CASSTRTGTMFF
DNA: TGTGCCAGCAGCACCCGGACAGGGACAATGTTTTTT
J: TRBJ1-4
size: -
D: TRBD1
V: TRBV7-2

CDR3: CASSEYLGMGNEQFF
DNA: TGCGCCAGCAGTGAATATTTAGGGATGGGTAATGAGCAGTTCTTC
J: TRBJ2-1
size: once
D: -
V: TRBV10-2

CDR3: CASSPPLGGNTEAFF
DNA: TGTGCCAGCAGCCCCCCCCTGGGTGGGAACACTGAAGCTTTCTTT
J: TRBJ1-1
size: once
D: -
V: TRBV7-9

CDR3: CASREGAASYGYTF
DNA: TGTGCCAGCAGAGAGGGCGCAGCGAGCTATGGCTACACCTTC
J: TRBJ1-2
size: once
D: -
V: TRBV28

CDR3: CASSEGPTDTGELFF
DNA: TGTGCCAGCAGTGAAGGGCCGACAGACACCGGGGAGCTGTTTTTT
J: TRBJ2-2
size: -
D: -
V: TRBV2

CDR3: CSAFMPNTEAFF
DNA: TGCAGCGCTTTTATGCCGAACACTGAAGCTTTCTTT
J: TRBJ1-1
size: -
D: -
V: TRBV29-1

CDR3: CASSTGRPGNQPQHF
DNA: TGCGCCAGCAGTACGGGGAGACCTGGCAATCAGCCCCAGCATTTT
J: TRBJ1-5
size: few
D: -
V: TRBV10-2

CDR3: CASSWKAGDYEQYF
DNA: TGTGCCAGCAGCTGGAAAGCGGGGGACTACGAGCAGTACTTC
J: TRBJ2-7
size: -
D: TRBD2
V: TRBV5-4

CDR3: CASSLLGENTEAFF
DNA: TGTGCCAGCAGTTTATTGGGCGAAAACACTGAAGCTTTCTTT
J: TRBJ1-1
size: -
D: -
V: TRBV27

CDR3: CASSGRDHSSYNEQFF
DNA: TGTGCCAGCAGTGGCCGAGACCATAGCTCCTACAATGAGCAGTTCTTC
J: TRBJ2-1
size: -
D: -
V: TRBV2

CDR3: CASSLWPTYEQYF
DNA: TGTGCCAGCAGTTTATGGCCGACCTACGAGCAGTACTTC
J: TRBJ2-7
size: -
D: -
V: TRBV27

CDR3: CASSLDTSYEQYF
DNA: TGTGCCAGCAGCTTGGACACGTCCTACGAGCAGTACTTC
J: TRBJ2-7
size: -
D: -
V: TRBV5-5

CDR3: CAISDSSGSRDNEQFF
DNA: TGTGCCATCAGTGATTCCAGCGGGAGTCGGGATAATGAGCAGTTCTTC
J: TRBJ2-1
size: -
D: TRBD2
V: TRBV10-3

CDR3: CSVEVGSTDTQYF
DNA: TGCAGCGTTGAAGTCGGTAGCACAGATACGCAGTATTTT
J: TRBJ2-3
size: -
D: -
V: TRBV29-1

CDR3: CASSAGTAIPYEQYF
DNA: TGTGCCAGCAGCGCGGGGACAGCTATTCCCTACGAGCAGTACTTC
J: TRBJ2-7
size: -
D: -
V: TRBV7-9

CDR3: CAISEGPTRDEQYF
DNA: TGTGCCATCAGTGAGGGACCGACCCGGGACGAGCAGTACTTC
J: TRBJ2-7
size: -
D: -
V: TRBV10-3

CDR3: CASMTGHNYEQYF
DNA: TGTGCCAGCATGACGGGACACAACTACGAGCAGTACTTC
J: TRBJ2-7
size: once
D: -
V: TRBV28

CDR3: CASSPRTGASYEQYF
DNA: TGTGCCAGCAGCCCCCGGACAGGGGCCTCCTACGAGCAGTACTTC
J: TRBJ2-7
size: -
D: TRBD1
V: TRBV11-2

CDR3: CASSLVVQDNQPQHF
DNA: TGTGCCAGTAGTCTTGTGGTGCAGGACAATCAGCCCCAGCATTTT
J: TRBJ1-5
size: -
D: -
V: TRBV19

CDR3: CASRPGTGSYEQYF
DNA: TGCGCCAGCAGGCCCGGGACAGGCTCCTACGAGCAGTACTTC
J: TRBJ2-7
size: -
D: TRBD1
V: TRBV4-1